The clone carrying this TCR beta chain was detected only once. Looked up from germline, CDR1 is SGDLS and CDR2 is YYNGEE. CDR3 size: 15 residues. After removal of 2 bases from V and 4 bases from J, the junction contained 5 bases not matched to a gene. The method was immunoSEQ multiplex PCR; TCRdb's version includes in-frame clones alone and lacks a portion of them. The top ten hold around 5.5% of the sample, which has around 210,000 clones, over 75% seen once. The sample is drawn from a study of blood T cell repertoires in COVID-19. Recruited during active infection, patients (from Seattle) were subsequently followed longitudinally.

The chain has TRBV9 and TRBJ2-1, with 8 bases identical to TRBD2. Input material: peripheral blood. The clonotype originates from a man aged 50 or older with COVID-19, enrolled during active disease. This CDR3 reads CASSVSGARYNEQFF. The DNA for the CDR3 is TGTGCCAGCAGCGTTAGCGGGGCTCGTTACAATGAGCAGTTCTTC.